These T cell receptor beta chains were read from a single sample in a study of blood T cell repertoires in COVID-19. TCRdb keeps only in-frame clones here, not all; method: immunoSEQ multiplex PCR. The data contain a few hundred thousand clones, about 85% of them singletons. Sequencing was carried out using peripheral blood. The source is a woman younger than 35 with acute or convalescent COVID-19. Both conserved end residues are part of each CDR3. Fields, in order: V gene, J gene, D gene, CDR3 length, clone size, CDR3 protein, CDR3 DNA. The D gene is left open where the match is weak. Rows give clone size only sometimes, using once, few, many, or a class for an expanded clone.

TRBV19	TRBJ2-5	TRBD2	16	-	CASMAAGEGREETQYF	TGTGCCAGTATGGCAGCGGGGGAGGGGCGTGAGGAGACCCAGTACTTC
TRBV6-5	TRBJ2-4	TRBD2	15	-	CASSSSGGGKNIQYF	TGTGCCAGCAGCTCTAGCGGTGGGGGCAAAAACATTCAGTACTTC
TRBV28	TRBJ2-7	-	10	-	CATFSYEQYF	TGTGCCACCTTCTCCTACGAGCAGTACTTC
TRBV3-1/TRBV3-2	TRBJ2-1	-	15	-	CASSQDRARYNEQFF	TGTGCCAGCAGCCAAGATCGAGCCCGGTACAATGAGCAGTTCTTC
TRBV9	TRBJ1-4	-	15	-	CASSPRREVNEKLFF	TGTGCCAGCAGCCCCCGCAGGGAGGTTAATGAAAAACTGTTTTTT
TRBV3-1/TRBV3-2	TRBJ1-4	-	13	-	CASSHQGTEKLFF	TGTGCCAGCAGCCACCAGGGAACTGAAAAACTGTTTTTT
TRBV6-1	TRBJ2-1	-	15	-	CASSEATGANDEQFF	TGTGCCAGCAGTGAAGCTACGGGAGCGAACGATGAGCAGTTCTTC
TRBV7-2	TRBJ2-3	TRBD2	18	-	CASSLSLGLAGGTHTQYF	TGTGCCAGCAGCTTATCGCTCGGTCTAGCGGGAGGCACGCATACGCAGTATTTT
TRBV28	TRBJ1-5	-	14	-	CASSFRSSNQPQHF	TGTGCCAGCAGTTTCAGATCTAGCAATCAGCCCCAGCATTTT
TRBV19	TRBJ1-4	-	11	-	CASKEWEKLFF	TGTGCCAGTAAGGAGTGGGAAAAACTGTTTTTT
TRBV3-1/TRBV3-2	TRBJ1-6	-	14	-	CASSPGGLNSPLHF	TGTGCCAGCAGCCCCGGGGGGCTGAATTCACCCCTCCACTTT
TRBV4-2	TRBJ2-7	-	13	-	CASSADPMDEQYF	TGTGCCAGCAGCGCGGATCCGATGGATGAGCAGTACTTC
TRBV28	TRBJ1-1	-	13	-	CASSSRQVGRAFF	TGTGCCAGCAGCTCCAGACAGGTTGGACGGGCTTTCTTT
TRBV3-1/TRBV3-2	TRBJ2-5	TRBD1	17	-	CASSQGLTGTGQETQYF	TGTGCCAGCAGCCAAGGTCTTACCGGGACAGGACAAGAGACCCAGTACTTC
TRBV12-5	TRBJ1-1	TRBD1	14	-	CASLRGTVNTEAFF	TGTGCTAGTCTACGTGGGACAGTGAACACTGAAGCTTTCTTT
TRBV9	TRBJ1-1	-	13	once	CASSVMGNTEAFF	TGTGCCAGCAGCGTAATGGGCAACACTGAAGCTTTCTTT
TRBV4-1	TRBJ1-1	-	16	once	CASSQAVDSPNTEAFF	TGCGCCAGCAGCCAAGCCGTGGACAGCCCGAACACTGAAGCTTTCTTT
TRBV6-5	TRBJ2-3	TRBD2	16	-	CASSYGLAGGTDTQYF	TGTGCCAGCAGTTACGGCCTAGCGGGGGGCACAGATACGCAGTATTTT
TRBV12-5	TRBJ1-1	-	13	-	CASGLEGNTEAFF	TGTGCTAGTGGTTTAGAGGGGAACACTGAAGCTTTCTTT
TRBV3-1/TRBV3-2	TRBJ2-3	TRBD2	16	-	CASSAGSGGMTDTQYF	TGTGCCAGCAGCGCTGGAAGCGGGGGTATGACAGATACGCAGTATTTT
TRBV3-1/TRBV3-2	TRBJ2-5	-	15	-	CASSQELGRQETQYF	TGTGCCAGCAGCCAAGAATTGGGCAGACAAGAGACCCAGTACTTC
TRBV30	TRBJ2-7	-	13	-	CAWSVSRAHEQYF	TGTGCCTGGAGTGTATCCAGGGCCCACGAGCAGTACTTC
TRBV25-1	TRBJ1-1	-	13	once	CASSDDSIPEAFF	TGTGCCAGCAGTGACGACAGCATCCCCGAGGCTTTCTTT
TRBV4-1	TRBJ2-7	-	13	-	CASSQGRSYEQYF	TGCGCCAGCAGCCAAGGGCGGTCCTACGAGCAGTACTTC
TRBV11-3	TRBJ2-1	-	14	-	CASSLGNQGNEQFF	TGTGCCAGCAGCTTAGGTAATCAGGGAAATGAGCAGTTCTTC
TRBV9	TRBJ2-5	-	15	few	CASSVAGSSGETQYF	TGTGCCAGCAGCGTAGCTGGCTCAAGCGGGGAGACCCAGTACTTC
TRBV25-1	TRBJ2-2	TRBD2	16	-	CASSDLSGADTGELFF	TGTGCCAGCAGTGACTTGAGCGGGGCGGACACCGGGGAGCTGTTTTTT
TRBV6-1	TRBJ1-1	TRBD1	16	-	CASSVGDSLMNTEAFF	TGTGCCAGCAGTGTCGGGGACAGCCTTATGAACACTGAAGCTTTCTTT
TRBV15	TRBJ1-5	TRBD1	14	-	CATRTRTGGQPQHF	TGTGCCACCAGAACCCGGACAGGAGGTCAGCCCCAGCATTTT
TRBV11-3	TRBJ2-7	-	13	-	CASSLEGGAEQYF	TGTGCCAGCAGCTTAGAGGGGGGTGCCGAGCAGTACTTC
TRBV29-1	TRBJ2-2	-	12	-	CSVGRVTGELFF	TGCAGCGTTGGGAGAGTCACCGGGGAGCTGTTTTTT
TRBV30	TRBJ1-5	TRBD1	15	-	CAWSTPGAGGQPQHF	TGTGCCTGGAGTACACCCGGGGCAGGGGGCCAGCCCCAGCATTTT
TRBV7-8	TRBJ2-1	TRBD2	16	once	CASSFGRGSSYNEQFF	TGTGCCAGCAGCTTTGGGCGGGGGAGCTCCTACAATGAGCAGTTCTTC
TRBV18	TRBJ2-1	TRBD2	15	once	CASSLGSGGRNEQFF	TGTGCCAGCTCTCTGGGGAGCGGGGGTAGGAATGAGCAGTTCTTC
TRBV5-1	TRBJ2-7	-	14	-	CASSYGNGADEQYF	TGCGCCAGCAGCTACGGGAATGGTGCGGACGAGCAGTACTTC
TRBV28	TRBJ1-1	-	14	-	CASSLEGLNTEAFF	TGTGCCAGCAGTTTGGAGGGGTTGAACACTGAAGCTTTCTTT
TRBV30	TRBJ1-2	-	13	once	CAIAWGVPYGYTF	TGTGCCATCGCTTGGGGCGTCCCGTATGGCTACACCTTC
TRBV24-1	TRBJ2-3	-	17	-	CATSDLTGSPSTDTQYF	TGTGCCACCAGTGATTTGACAGGGTCGCCTAGCACAGATACGCAGTATTTT
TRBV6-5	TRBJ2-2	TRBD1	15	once	CASSLTGDHTGELFF	TGTGCCAGCAGTTTAACAGGGGACCACACCGGGGAGCTGTTTTTT
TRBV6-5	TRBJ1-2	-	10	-	CASNGGSYTF	TGTGCCAGTAACGGGGGTTCCTACACCTTC